These T cell receptor beta chains were read from a single sample in a study of cytomegalovirus exposure and HLA in healthy donors. The repertoire was sequenced with immunoSEQ multiplex PCR; TCRdb's copy has only in-frame clones and lacks some. Altogether roughly 130,000 clones are present, 80% being singletons, with the ten largest covering 1%. Sequencing used PBMCs. These TCRs come from a man aged 40-49 years in good health and CMV-seronegative. Each CDR3 is given with its conserved first and last residue. A D gene is named only where the DNA matches it firmly. Not all rows give a size; the values are once, few, many and, for expanded clones, a class.

clone size: NA; V gene: TRBV18; D gene: NA; J gene: TRBJ1-5; CDR3 protein: CASRGDDQPQHF; CDR3 DNA: TGTGCCAGCCGGGGGGATGACCAGCCCCAGCATTTT
clone size: NA; V gene: TRBV6-6; D gene: NA; J gene: TRBJ1-1; CDR3 protein: CASSYRTGPTSEAFF; CDR3 DNA: TGTGCCAGCAGTTACCGAACTGGGCCCACTTCTGAAGCTTTCTTT
clone size: NA; V gene: TRBV5-4; D gene: NA; J gene: TRBJ1-2; CDR3 protein: CASSFGGTYGYTF; CDR3 DNA: TGTGCCAGCAGCTTCGGGGGTACCTATGGCTACACCTTC
clone size: NA; V gene: TRBV30; D gene: TRBD2; J gene: TRBJ2-2; CDR3 protein: CALRRGGPTGELFF; CDR3 DNA: TGTGCCTTACGACGGGGGGGCCCGACCGGGGAGCTGTTTTTT
clone size: NA; V gene: TRBV19; D gene: TRBD2; J gene: TRBJ2-1; CDR3 protein: CASSMGLAGDNEQFF; CDR3 DNA: TGTGCCAGTAGTATGGGACTAGCGGGAGACAATGAGCAGTTCTTC
clone size: once; V gene: TRBV28; D gene: TRBD1; J gene: TRBJ1-5; CDR3 protein: CASSHQTGPSNQPQHF; CDR3 DNA: TGTGCCAGCAGTCACCAGACAGGGCCGAGCAATCAGCCCCAGCATTTT
clone size: NA; V gene: TRBV18; D gene: TRBD2; J gene: TRBJ2-1; CDR3 protein: CASSPRTSGGNEQFF; CDR3 DNA: TGTGCCAGCTCACCGCGTACTAGCGGGGGGAATGAGCAGTTCTTC
clone size: NA; V gene: TRBV5-1; D gene: NA; J gene: TRBJ2-7; CDR3 protein: CASRYVMGSEQYF; CDR3 DNA: TGCGCCAGCAGATACGTGATGGGGAGCGAGCAGTACTTC
clone size: NA; V gene: TRBV7-9; D gene: TRBD2; J gene: TRBJ2-5; CDR3 protein: CASSLAASGTSGPQETQYF; CDR3 DNA: TGTGCCAGCAGCTTAGCGGCCAGCGGGACTAGCGGGCCGCAAGAGACCCAGTACTTC
clone size: NA; V gene: TRBV5-1; D gene: NA; J gene: TRBJ1-2; CDR3 protein: CASSESGGEYGYTF; CDR3 DNA: TGCGCCAGCAGCGAAAGTGGGGGGGAATATGGCTACACCTTC
clone size: once; V gene: TRBV25-1; D gene: NA; J gene: TRBJ1-1; CDR3 protein: CASSEEGKRGMNTEAFF; CDR3 DNA: TGTGCCAGCAGTGAAGAAGGGAAAAGGGGTATGAACACTGAAGCTTTCTTT
clone size: NA; V gene: TRBV2; D gene: NA; J gene: TRBJ2-3; CDR3 protein: CASSVNPPSTEVQYF; CDR3 DNA: TGTGCCAGCAGTGTTAACCCTCCTAGCACAGAGGTGCAGTATTTT
clone size: NA; V gene: TRBV15; D gene: NA; J gene: TRBJ2-1; CDR3 protein: CATSTLYQGGEQFF; CDR3 DNA: TGTGCCACCAGCACGCTTTACCAGGGCGGTGAGCAGTTCTTC
clone size: NA; V gene: TRBV6-1; D gene: NA; J gene: TRBJ1-2; CDR3 protein: CASSATLAGYYGYTF; CDR3 DNA: TGTGCCAGCAGCGCCACCCTGGCAGGGTACTATGGCTACACCTTC
clone size: NA; V gene: TRBV19; D gene: NA; J gene: TRBJ1-6; CDR3 protein: CASRLPGQNNSPLHF; CDR3 DNA: TGTGCCAGTAGGTTGCCCGGACAAAATAATTCACCCCTCCACTTT
clone size: NA; V gene: TRBV1; D gene: NA; J gene: TRBJ1-2; CDR3 protein: CTSSPQDGTDYGYTF; CDR3 DNA: TGCACCAGCAGCCCCCAAGACGGGACAGACTATGGCTACACCTTC
clone size: NA; V gene: TRBV10-1; D gene: NA; J gene: TRBJ2-7; CDR3 protein: CASSESFAAGLPYEQYF; CDR3 DNA: TGCGCCAGCAGTGAGTCTTTCGCAGCGGGCCTACCCTACGAGCAGTACTTC
clone size: NA; V gene: TRBV10-3; D gene: NA; J gene: TRBJ1-1; CDR3 protein: CAIRGGPGNTEAFF; CDR3 DNA: TGTGCCATCCGCGGGGGGCCGGGGAACACTGAAGCTTTCTTT
clone size: NA; V gene: TRBV5-3; D gene: TRBD1; J gene: TRBJ1-3; CDR3 protein: CARRPHRDRVSGNTIYF; CDR3 DNA: TGTGCCAGAAGGCCTCACCGGGACAGGGTATCTGGAAACACCATATATTTT
clone size: once; V gene: TRBV6-6; D gene: TRBD2; J gene: TRBJ2-1; CDR3 protein: CASSQRTSTSYNEQFF; CDR3 DNA: TGTGCCAGCAGCCAGAGGACTAGCACCTCCTACAATGAGCAGTTCTTC
clone size: NA; V gene: TRBV28; D gene: TRBD1; J gene: TRBJ1-2; CDR3 protein: CASSPQRGQGRGYTF; CDR3 DNA: TGTGCCAGCAGTCCCCAAAGGGGACAGGGTAGAGGCTACACCTTC
clone size: NA; V gene: TRBV7-8; D gene: TRBD1; J gene: TRBJ1-1; CDR3 protein: CASSLPDRGLSSDTEAFF; CDR3 DNA: TGTGCCAGCAGCTTACCGGACAGGGGCCTATCATCGGACACTGAAGCTTTCTTT